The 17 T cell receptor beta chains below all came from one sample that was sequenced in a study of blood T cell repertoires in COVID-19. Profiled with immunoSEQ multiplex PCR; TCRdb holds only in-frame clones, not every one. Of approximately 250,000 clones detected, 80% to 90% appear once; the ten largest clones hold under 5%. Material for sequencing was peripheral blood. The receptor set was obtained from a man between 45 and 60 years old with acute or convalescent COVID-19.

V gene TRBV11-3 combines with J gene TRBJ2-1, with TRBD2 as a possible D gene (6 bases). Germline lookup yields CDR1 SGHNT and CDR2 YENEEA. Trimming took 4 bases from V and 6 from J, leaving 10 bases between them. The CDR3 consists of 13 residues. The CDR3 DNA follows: TGTGCCAGCAGCTCCCCGGGAGTCAATGAGCAGTTCTTC. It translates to CASSSPGVNEQFF.

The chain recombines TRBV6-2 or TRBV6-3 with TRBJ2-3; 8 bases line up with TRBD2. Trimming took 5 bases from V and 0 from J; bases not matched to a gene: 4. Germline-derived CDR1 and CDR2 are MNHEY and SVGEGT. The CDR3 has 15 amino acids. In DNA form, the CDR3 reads TGTGCCAGCAGTACAAGCGGGAGAAGCACAGATACGCAGTATTTT. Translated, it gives CASSTSGRSTDTQYF.

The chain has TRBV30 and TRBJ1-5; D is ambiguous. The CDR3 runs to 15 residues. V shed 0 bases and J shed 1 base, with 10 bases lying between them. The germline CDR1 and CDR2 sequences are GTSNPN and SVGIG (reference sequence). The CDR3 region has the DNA TGTGCCTGGAGTGTACAATCCGGGAGCAATCAGCCCCAGCATTTT. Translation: CAWSVQSGSNQPQHF.

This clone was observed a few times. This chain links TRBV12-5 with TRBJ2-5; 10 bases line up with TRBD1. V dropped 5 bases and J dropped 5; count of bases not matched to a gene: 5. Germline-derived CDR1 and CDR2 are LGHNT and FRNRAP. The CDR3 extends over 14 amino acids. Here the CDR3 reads CASGHPGQGETQYF. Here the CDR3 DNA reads TGTGCTAGTGGTCATCCGGGACAGGGGGAGACCCAGTACTTC.

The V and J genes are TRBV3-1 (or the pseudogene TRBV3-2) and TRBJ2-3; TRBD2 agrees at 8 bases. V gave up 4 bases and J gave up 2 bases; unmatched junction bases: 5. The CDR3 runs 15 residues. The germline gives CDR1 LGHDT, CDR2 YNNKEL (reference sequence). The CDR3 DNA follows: TGTGCCAGCAGCCGCAGGACTAGCTTCACAGATACGCAGTATTTT. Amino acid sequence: CASSRRTSFTDTQYF.

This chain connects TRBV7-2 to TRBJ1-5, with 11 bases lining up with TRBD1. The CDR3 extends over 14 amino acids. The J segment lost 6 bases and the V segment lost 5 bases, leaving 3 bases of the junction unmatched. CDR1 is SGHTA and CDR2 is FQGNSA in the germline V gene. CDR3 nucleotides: TGTGCCAGCAGCCCGGACAGGGGGCTTCAGCCCCAGCATTTT. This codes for CASSPDRGLQPQHF.

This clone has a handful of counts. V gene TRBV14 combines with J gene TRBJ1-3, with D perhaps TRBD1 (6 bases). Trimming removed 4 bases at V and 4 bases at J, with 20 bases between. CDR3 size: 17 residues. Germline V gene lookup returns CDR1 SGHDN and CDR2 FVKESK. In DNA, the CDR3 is TGTGCCAGCAGCCGGACCGGGACAAGGCAACGCGGAAACACCATATATTTT. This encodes CASSRTGTRQRGNTIYF.

DNA for the CDR3: TGTGCCAGCACCCCAACTAGCGGGGGCGAGCAGTACTTC. This encodes CASTPTSGGEQYF. The V call is TRBV18, the J call TRBJ2-7; 11 bases match TRBD2. The V gene's germline CDR1 is KGHSH and CDR2 LQKENI. The CDR3 totals 13 residues. The ends lost 8 bases at V and 6 bases at J; junction bases unmatched: 6.

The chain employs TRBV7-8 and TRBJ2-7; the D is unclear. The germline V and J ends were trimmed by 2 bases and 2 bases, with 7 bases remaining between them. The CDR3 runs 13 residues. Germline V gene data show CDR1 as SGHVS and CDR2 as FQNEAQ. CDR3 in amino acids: CASSLSLAYEQYF. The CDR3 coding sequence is TGTGCCAGCAGCTTAAGCCTAGCCTACGAGCAGTACTTC.

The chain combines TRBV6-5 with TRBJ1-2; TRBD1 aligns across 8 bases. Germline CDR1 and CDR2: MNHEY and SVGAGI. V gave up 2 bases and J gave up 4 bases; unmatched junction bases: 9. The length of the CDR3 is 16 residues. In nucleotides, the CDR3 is TGTGCCAGCAGTTACCAATCTGGACAGGGCACCTATGGCTACACCTTC. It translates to CASSYQSGQGTYGYTF.

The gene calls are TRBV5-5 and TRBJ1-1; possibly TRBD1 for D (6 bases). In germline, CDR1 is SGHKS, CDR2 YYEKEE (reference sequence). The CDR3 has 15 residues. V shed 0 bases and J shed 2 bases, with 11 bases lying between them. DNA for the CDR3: TGTGCCAGCAGCTTGGTGCCGGGGACAAACACTGAAGCTTTCTTT. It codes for CASSLVPGTNTEAFF.

The CDR3 nucleotides are TGTGCCAGCAGCTTACCTTCCATCGGGCAGGGTACGCAGTATTTT. It is translated as CASSLPSIGQGTQYF. This chain joins TRBV11-3 and TRBJ2-3, with D possibly TRBD1 on 5 matching bases. V was trimmed by 2 bases and J by 8 bases, leaving 17 bases between them. Germline-derived CDR1 and CDR2 are SGHNT and YENEEA. The CDR3 is 15 residues long. The variable domain in full, completed from reference TRBV11-3 and TRBJ2-3, reads EAGVVQSPRYKIIEKKQPVAFWCNPISGHNTLYWYLQNLGQGPELLIRYENEEAVDDSQLPKDRFSAERLKGVDSTLKIQPAELGDSAVYLCASSLPSIGQGTQYFGPGTRLTVL.

As DNA, the CDR3 is TGTGCCAGCAGTAGGGACAGGGGCTACAATGAGCAGTTCTTC. This sequence encodes CASSRDRGYNEQFF. V gene TRBV27 combines with J gene TRBJ2-1; 10 bases agree with TRBD1. The trim removed 5 bases at V and 3 bases at J, leaving 1 base unmatched. CDR1 MNHEY and CDR2 SMNVEV come from the germline V gene (reference sequence). The CDR3 has 14 residues.

The DNA of the CDR3 is TGCGCCAGCAAGTCATCGCCGATTATAGATGAGCAGTTCTTC. Protein product: CASKSSPIIDEQFF. V is TRBV4-1 and J is TRBJ2-1; D ambiguous. Germline loops: CDR1 MGHRA, CDR2 YSYEKL. The CDR3 extends over 14 amino acids. The V end lost 7 bases, the J end lost 8 bases, and 18 bases lay between the germline ends.

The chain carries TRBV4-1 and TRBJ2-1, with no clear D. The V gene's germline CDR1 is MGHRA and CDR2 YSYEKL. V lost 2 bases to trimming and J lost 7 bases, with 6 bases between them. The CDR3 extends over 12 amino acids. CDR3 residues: CASSQSGNEQFF. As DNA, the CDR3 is TGCGCCAGCAGCCAATCCGGGAATGAGCAGTTCTTC.

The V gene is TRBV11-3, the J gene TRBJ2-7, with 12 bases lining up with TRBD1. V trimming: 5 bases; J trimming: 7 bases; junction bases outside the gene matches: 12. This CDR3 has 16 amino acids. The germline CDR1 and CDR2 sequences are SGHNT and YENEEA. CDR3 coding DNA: TGTGCCAGCAGCCCGGGGACAGGGGGCGCGATGGGGGAGCAGTACTTC. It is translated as CASSPGTGGAMGEQYF.

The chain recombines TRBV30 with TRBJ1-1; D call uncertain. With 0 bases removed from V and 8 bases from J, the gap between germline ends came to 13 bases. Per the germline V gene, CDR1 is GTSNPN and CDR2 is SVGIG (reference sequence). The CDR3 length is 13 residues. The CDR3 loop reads CAWSVQGGREAFF. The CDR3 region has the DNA TGTGCCTGGAGTGTACAAGGAGGAAGGGAAGCTTTCTTT. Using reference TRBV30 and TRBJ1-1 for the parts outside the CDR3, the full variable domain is SQTIHQWPATLVQPVGSPLSLECTVEGTSNPNLYWYRQAAGRGLQLLFYSVGIGQISSEVPQNLSASRPQDRQFILSSKKLLLSDSGFYLCAWSVQGGREAFFGQGTRLTVV.